Following are 7 T cell receptor beta chains from one sample sequenced in a study of T cells in tumors after PD-1 blockade. Assay: immunoSEQ multiplex PCR; the TCRdb copy retains only in-frame clones and omits some. This sample has tens of thousands of clones; under 80% occur once, and the top ten carry approximately 4.5%. This specimen consisted of PBMCs, obtained after anti-PD-1 treatment. The source of these receptors is a human donor with basal cell carcinoma.

The gene calls are TRBV2 and TRBJ1-1; tentative D call: TRBD1 (5 bases). The V end was cut by 6 bases, the J end by 0 bases, with 8 bases between. This CDR3 comprises 13 residues. Germline loops: CDR1 SNHLY, CDR2 FYNNEI. This CDR3 is CASRLDMNTEAFF. In DNA form, the CDR3 reads TGTGCCAGCAGGCTGGACATGAACACTGAAGCTTTCTTT. The full variable domain, completed using reference TRBV2 and TRBJ1-1, is EPEVTQTPSHQVTQMGQEVILRCVPISNHLYFYWYRQILGQKVEFLVSFYNNEISEKSEIFDDQFSVERPDGSNFTLKIRSTKLEDSAMYFCASRLDMNTEAFFGQGTRLTVV.

The V gene is TRBV6-5, the J gene TRBJ2-7; unclear D gene. V lost 6 bases and J lost 6, with 12 bases in between. The germline gives CDR1 MNHEY, CDR2 SVGAGI. This CDR3 has 12 residues. This CDR3 is CASSRIVPEQYF. CDR3 sequence (DNA): TGTGCCAGCAGCCGGATCGTTCCCGAGCAGTACTTC.

The chain carries TRBV6-5 and TRBJ1-1; D is uncertain. V lost 0 bases to trimming and J lost 1 base, with 12 bases between them. The CDR3 contains 16 residues. Germline loops: CDR1 MNHEY, CDR2 SVGAGI. The CDR3 DNA reads as TGTGCCAGCAGTTACTCGAGTCCGGGTTCGAACACTGAAGCTTTCTTT. Encoded protein: CASSYSSPGSNTEAFF.

The V and J genes are TRBV6-1 and TRBJ1-5; D unclear. The V gene lost 1 base and the J gene lost 6 bases, with 16 bases spanning the gap. This CDR3 comprises 16 residues. Germline CDR1 is MNHNS and CDR2 is SASEGT. CDR3 DNA sequence: TGTGCCAGCAGTGAAGTGATAGGCCAGAGGAGTCAGCCCCAGCATTTT. It encodes CASSEVIGQRSQPQHF.

The chain carries TRBV30 and TRBJ2-3; tentatively, D is TRBD1 (6 bases). The germline gives CDR1 GTSNPN, CDR2 SVGIG (reference sequence). Between the trimmed V and J ends, which lost 8 bases and 2 bases, there was a span of 20 bases. The CDR3 has 15 residues. CDR3 in DNA: TGTGCCCGTGGGACACCGCTCAACCTCACAGATACGCAGTATTTT. Translation: CARGTPLNLTDTQYF.

The sample holds a few counts of this clone. The V and J genes are TRBV3-1 (or the pseudogene TRBV3-2) and TRBJ1-2, with D possibly TRBD1 on 5 matching bases. From germline, CDR1 is LGHDT and CDR2 YNNKEL (reference sequence). The length of the CDR3 is 12 residues. V gave up 1 base and J gave up 7 bases, with 7 bases separating them. The CDR3 nucleotides read TGTGCCAGCAGCCAAGTTGGGACTGGCTACACCTTC. Translation gives CASSQVGTGYTF.

This clone has a single count. The chain combines TRBV28 with TRBJ1-5, with D tentatively TRBD1 (5 bases). Germline loops: CDR1 MDHEN, CDR2 SYDVKM. The CDR3 totals 15 residues. V was cut by 10 bases and J by 0 bases, with 16 bases left in between. The CDR3: CATNGGTHSNQPQHF. CDR3 in DNA: TGTGCCACCAACGGGGGTACTCATAGCAATCAGCCCCAGCATTTT.